These 15 T cell receptor beta chains came from one sample sequenced in a study of memory CD4+ T cells and cytomegalovirus serostatus. The sort gate was single viable CD3+CD4+CD8-CD45RO+ cells for memory CD4+ T cells. The protocol was immunoSEQ multiplex PCR, while the TCRdb copy is restricted to in-frame clones and leaves out a portion. Of some 50,000 clones in the sample, approximately 74% were seen once. What was sequenced was memory CD4+ T cells from blood. The receptors stem from an adult in good health and CMV-seropositive.

This clone was counted only a few times. The J gene is TRBJ1-1, the V gene TRBV5-4; a weak D match, TRBD1 (5 bases). V was cut by 7 bases and J by 0 bases, with 10 bases left in between. Germline V gives CDR1 SGHNT, CDR2 YYREEE (reference sequence). This CDR3 region has 13 residues. The CDR3 loop reads CASSTEMNTEAFF. Written as DNA, the CDR3 is TGTGCCAGCTCGACAGAGATGAACACTGAAGCTTTCTTT.

The chain links TRBV29-1 to TRBJ2-5; tentatively, D is TRBD1 or TRBD2 (5 bases each). V lost 4 bases, J lost 3 bases, and 12 bases lay in between. This CDR3 region has 13 residues. Germline V gene sequence: CDR1 SQVTM, CDR2 ANQGSEA. The CDR3 sequence is CSVGQRTKETQYF. Here the CDR3 DNA reads TGCAGCGTTGGTCAGCGGACAAAAGAGACCCAGTACTTC.

The rearrangement links TRBV2 to TRBJ2-6, with a tentative D call TRBD1 (5 bases). There are 16 residues in the CDR3. The germline CDR1 and CDR2 sequences are SNHLY and FYNNEI. V shed 9 bases and J shed 4 bases, with 19 bases lying between them. The CDR3 bases are TGTGCCAGGTTGGGGCATAAAGATGCAGGGGCCAACGTCCTGACTTTC. Translating it yields CARLGHKDAGANVLTF.

The chain is built from TRBV4-3 and TRBJ2-7, with TRBD1 identical over 8 bases. The V gene's germline CDR1 is LGHNA and CDR2 YSLEER. The CDR3 consists of 19 residues. With V trimmed by 4 bases and J by 1 base, 18 bases remained unmatched. The CDR3 sequence: CASSPRIGQGSLGSYEQYF. The CDR3 nucleotides are TGCGCCAGCAGCCCCCGGATAGGACAGGGCTCACTTGGGTCCTACGAGCAGTACTTC.

This chain connects TRBV7-2 to TRBJ2-7; no firm D call. Germline CDR1 is SGHTA and CDR2 is FQGNSA. Trimming stripped 5 bases from V and 6 bases from J, with 8 bases between. The CDR3 covers 11 residues. CDR3 in amino acids: CASSNIGEQYF. CDR3 coding DNA: TGTGCCAGCAGCAACATAGGCGAGCAGTACTTC.

The chain carries TRBV2 and TRBJ2-4; tentative D call: TRBD2 (6 bases). The CDR3 is 14 residues long. Germline values: CDR1 SNHLY, CDR2 FYNNEI. Trimming took off 4 bases at V and 1 base at J, with 8 bases between the two ends. The CDR3 nucleotides are TGTGCCAGCAGTGGCGGGACGGCCAAAAACATTCAGTACTTC. As protein: CASSGGTAKNIQYF.

The chain joins TRBV4-1 to TRBJ1-1, with D possibly TRBD1 on 6 matching bases. Trimming cost V 1 base and J 1 base, with 13 bases left between them. Germline assignment: CDR1 MGHRA and CDR2 YSYEKL. This CDR3 comprises 16 residues. CDR3 in amino acids: CASSQGRGVQNTEAFF. The CDR3 DNA reads TGCGCCAGCAGCCAAGGAAGGGGGGTTCAGAACACTGAAGCTTTCTTT.

The V call is TRBV7-9, the J call TRBJ1-1; unclear D gene. This CDR3 is built from 11 residues. The germline V and J ends were trimmed by 5 bases and 3 bases, with 4 bases remaining between them. CDR1 is SEHNR, CDR2 FQNEAQ, per germline (reference sequence). The CDR3 sequence: CASSPYTEAFF. CDR3 DNA sequence: TGTGCCAGCAGCCCCTACACTGAAGCTTTCTTT.

This clone was observed a few times. The chain has TRBV7-2 and TRBJ1-5; perhaps TRBD1 as D (5 bases). The CDR3 totals 15 residues. Germline CDR1 SGHTA, CDR2 FQGNSA. V gave up 2 bases and J gave up 7 bases, with 15 bases separating them. CDR3 loop: CASSLLWGGTQPQHF. The CDR3 DNA sequence: TGTGCCAGCAGCTTATTATGGGGCGGGACGCAGCCCCAGCATTTT.

This clone showed up just a few times. CDR3 sequence reads: CASRGQELLGYGYTF. Written as DNA, the CDR3 is TGTGCCAGCAGGGGCCAGGAACTACTGGGGTATGGCTACACCTTC. The chain is built from TRBV6-4 and TRBJ1-2; D unclear. Trimming removed 6 bases from V and 5 bases from J, with 19 bases in between. This CDR3 contains 15 residues. Looked up from germline, CDR1 is MRHNA and CDR2 is SNTAGT.

The V gene is TRBV5-1, the J gene TRBJ2-7; D may match TRBD1 or TRBD2 (5 bases each). The CDR3 has 14 amino acids. Germline CDR1 is SGHRS and CDR2 is YFSETQ. Trimming removed 8 bases from V and 0 bases from J, with 15 bases in between. The CDR3 here is CASAPGANSYEQYF. Written as DNA, the CDR3 is TGCGCCAGTGCCCCCGGGGCAAACTCCTACGAGCAGTACTTC.

This chain links TRBV4-2 with TRBJ2-3; no reliable D call. Germline assignment: CDR1 LGHNA and CDR2 YNFKEQ. Trimming shortened V by 2 bases and J by 5 bases, and 11 bases separated the two germline ends. The CDR3 contains 14 residues. CDR3 DNA sequence: TGTGCCAGCAGCCAACCCGACGTGCGAGATACGCAGTATTTT. Its translation is CASSQPDVRDTQYF.

The chain couples TRBV5-1 to TRBJ2-1; perhaps TRBD1 as D (6 bases). The CDR3 spans 14 residues. Germline assignment: CDR1 SGHRS and CDR2 YFSETQ. Trimming pared 3 bases from V and 7 bases from J, leaving 14 bases between. Written as DNA, the CDR3 is TGCGCCAGCAGCTCTATTGACAGGCCTAATGAGCAGTTCTTC. Its protein product is CASSSIDRPNEQFF.

The chain employs TRBV5-4 and TRBJ1-4, with 9 bases lining up with TRBD1. The CDR3 has 13 amino acids. J was trimmed by 8 bases and V by 5 bases; bases with no gene match: 4. Germline-derived CDR1 and CDR2 are SGHNT and YYREEE (reference sequence). The CDR3 is CASRDRGGEKLFF. In nucleotides, the CDR3 is TGTGCCAGCAGGGACAGGGGTGGCGAAAAACTGTTTTTT.

The CDR3: CASSLEVGGYNEQFF. The CDR3, as DNA: TGTGCCAGCAGCTTGGAAGTGGGGGGCTACAATGAGCAGTTCTTC. The chain uses TRBV5-6 and TRBJ2-1, with D possibly TRBD2 on 6 matching bases. The V and J ends lost 0 bases and 3 bases respectively, with 10 bases between them. Germline CDR1 and CDR2: SGHDT and YYEEEE. The CDR3 spans 15 residues.